Below, 21 T cell receptor beta chains from the same sample are listed, as sequenced in a study of T cell clonotyping in hematopoietic cell transplantation. TCRdb's table, derived via immunoSEQ multiplex PCR, lists solely in-frame clones and lacks some. The sample has tens of thousands of clones; roughly 94% are singletons. Sequenced material: peripheral blood mononuclear cells. The receptors stem from a woman in her forties or fifties in good health. Some clones in this sample may be carry-over from other donors' samples.

The gene calls are TRBV5-4 and TRBJ2-5; D might be TRBD1 (5 bases). Trimming stripped 2 bases from V and 4 bases from J, with 15 bases between. This CDR3 is 15 amino acids long. Germline assignment: CDR1 SGHNT and CDR2 YYREEE (reference sequence). Here the CDR3 DNA reads TGTGCCAGCAGCTTACAGGCCGACGTGGGAGAGACCCAGTACTTC. Protein sequence: CASSLQADVGETQYF.

The chain joins TRBV19 to TRBJ1-1, with D possibly matching TRBD1 (5 bases). CDR1 LNHDA and CDR2 SQIVND come from the germline V gene (reference sequence). The CDR3 extends over 12 amino acids. The V and J ends lost 3 bases and 10 bases respectively, with 12 bases between them. CDR3 loop: CASSILAGGAFF. In DNA form, the CDR3 reads TGTGCCAGTAGTATCCTTGCCGGGGGAGCTTTCTTT. The whole variable domain, filled in from reference TRBV19 and TRBJ1-1, reads DGGITQSPKYLFRKEGQNVTLSCEQNLNHDAMYWYRQDPGQGLRLIYYSQIVNDFQKGDIAEGYSVSREKKESFPLTVTSAQKNPTAFYLCASSILAGGAFFGQGTRLTVV.

The chain couples TRBV25-1 to TRBJ2-1; D remains unclear. The CDR3 spans 15 residues. Germline V gene data show CDR1 as MGHDK and CDR2 as SYGVNS. The ends were cut back, 1 base at V and 8 bases at J, with 15 bases in the middle. CDR3 in amino acids: CASSELTRRRDEQFF. In DNA, the CDR3 is TGTGCCAGCAGTGAATTAACCCGGCGGCGCGATGAGCAGTTCTTC.

This chain joins TRBV11-3 and TRBJ1-1; possibly TRBD1 for D (6 bases). The V end lost 1 base, the J end lost 5 bases, and 8 bases lay between the germline ends. Germline V gives CDR1 SGHNT, CDR2 YENEEA. The CDR3 runs to 13 residues. The CDR3 sequence is CASSLAGDTEAFF. The CDR3 region has the DNA TGTGCCAGCAGCTTAGCAGGGGATACTGAAGCTTTCTTT.

The chain joins TRBV7-2 to TRBJ2-7; TRBD2 is a possible D gene (6 bases). V was pared by 0 bases and J by 0 bases, with 12 bases between. The CDR3 spans 16 residues. CDR1 and CDR2 from the germline V gene are SGHTA and FQGNSA. Here the CDR3 reads CASSLAGLSSSYEQYF. CDR3 sequence (DNA): TGTGCCAGCAGCTTAGCGGGACTTTCAAGCTCCTACGAGCAGTACTTC.

The V gene is TRBV28, the J gene TRBJ1-2; D is unclear. Looked up from germline, CDR1 is MDHEN and CDR2 is SYDVKM. There are 10 residues in the CDR3. The V gene lost 6 bases and the J gene lost 8 bases, with 7 bases spanning the gap. In DNA, the CDR3 is TGTGCCAGCAGATTGGAGGGCTACACCTTC. The encoded protein is CASRLEGYTF.

The genes are TRBV28 and TRBJ1-5; perhaps TRBD1 as D (6 bases). The CDR3 runs 13 residues. V was trimmed by 3 bases and J by 5 bases, leaving 8 bases between them. Germline V gene data show CDR1 as MDHEN and CDR2 as SYDVKM. The CDR3 loop reads CASSFYRDQPQHF. CDR3 nucleotide sequence: TGTGCCAGCAGTTTTTACAGGGATCAGCCCCAGCATTTT.

The V gene is TRBV28, the J gene TRBJ1-5, with 8 bases lining up with TRBD1. The CDR3 spans 16 residues. J lost 1 base, V lost 4 bases, and 6 bases had no gene match. Germline V lookup: CDR1 MDHEN, CDR2 SYDVKM. The CDR3 nucleotides are TGTGCCAGCAGTTCCTCCCGGACAGGGAGCAATCAGCCCCAGCATTTT. Translated: CASSSSRTGSNQPQHF.

The chain combines TRBV29-1 with TRBJ1-4; TRBD1 agrees at 8 bases. Germline V gives CDR1 SQVTM, CDR2 ANQGSEA. There are 15 residues in the CDR3. The V gene end was trimmed by 2 bases and the J gene end by 7 bases; junction bases not matched to a gene: 9. The CDR3 protein is CSVEKPQGEGEKLFF. The CDR3 bases are TGCAGCGTTGAAAAGCCACAGGGGGAGGGTGAAAAACTGTTTTTT.

The chain recombines TRBV4-2 with TRBJ1-3; 7 bases are shared with TRBD1. The ends lost 6 bases at V and 5 bases at J; junction bases unmatched: 7. Germline V CDR1 and CDR2: LGHNA, YNFKEQ. This CDR3 comprises 14 residues. The CDR3 bases are TGTGCCAGCAGTTACCAGGGGGGGCGAAACACCATATATTTT. As protein: CASSYQGGRNTIYF.

The rearrangement links TRBV18 to TRBJ1-1; 8 bases map to TRBD1. The CDR3 sequence is 15 residues long. CDR1 is KGHSH and CDR2 is LQKENI in the germline V gene. The junction had 8 bases not matched to a gene; V was cut back by 8 bases and J by 0 bases. The CDR3 sequence: CASALTGGLNTEAFF. CDR3 sequence (DNA): TGTGCCAGCGCACTAACAGGGGGGCTGAACACTGAAGCTTTCTTT. The variable domain in full, completed from reference TRBV18 and TRBJ1-1, reads NAGVMQNPRHLVRRRGQEARLRCSPMKGHSHVYWYRQLPEEGLKFMVYLQKENIIDESGMPKERFSAEFPKEGPSILRIQQVVRGDSAAYFCASALTGGLNTEAFFGQGTRLTVV.

The chain uses TRBV27 and TRBJ2-1, with D uncertain. V lost 6 bases and J 5 bases, leaving 11 bases between the germline ends. Germline CDR1 MNHEY, CDR2 SMNVEV (reference sequence). The CDR3 has 13 amino acids. The CDR3 region has the DNA TGTGCCAGCAGCCCGGCGGAGAACAATGAGCAGTTCTTC. This encodes CASSPAENNEQFF.

This clone was detected only once. This rearrangement joins TRBV11-3 to TRBJ1-1, with D possibly being TRBD1 (5 bases). Trimming removed 1 base at V and 1 base at J, with 10 bases between. Per the germline V gene, CDR1 is SGHNT and CDR2 is YENEEA. The CDR3 has 15 residues. The CDR3 loop is CASSLGVDRNTEAFF. The CDR3, as DNA: TGTGCCAGCAGCTTAGGGGTTGACAGGAACACTGAAGCTTTCTTT.

The CDR3 nucleotides are TGCGCCAGCAGCTCGGACAGCCCGTACACTGAAGCTTTCTTT. Its translation: CASSSDSPYTEAFF. The chain combines TRBV5-1 with TRBJ1-1, with a possible D match to TRBD1 (6 bases). Trimming pared 3 bases from V and 3 bases from J, leaving 12 bases between. Per the germline V gene, CDR1 is SGHRS and CDR2 is YFSETQ. CDR3 length equals 14 residues.

The rearrangement links TRBV6-5 to TRBJ1-2; D unclear. This CDR3 has 14 residues. Germline CDR1 is MNHEY and CDR2 is SVGAGI. Between the trimmed V and J ends, which lost 2 bases and 7 bases, there was a span of 14 bases. Here the CDR3 DNA reads TGTGCCAGCAGTTACGGCGGTATTGGAGGTGGCTACACCTTC. Its protein product is CASSYGGIGGGYTF.

This clone was found once. The chain recombines TRBV19 with TRBJ1-2; D not certain. CDR3 length: 13 amino acids. Germline CDR1 and CDR2: LNHDA and SQIVND (reference sequence). Trimming took off 3 bases at V and 8 bases at J, with 13 bases between the two ends. For the CDR3, the DNA is TGTGCCAGTAGTATTCTGAAAGGGAACGGCTACACCTTC. Translated, it gives CASSILKGNGYTF.

The V call is TRBV7-2, the J call TRBJ2-7; 8 nucleotides line up with TRBD1. Per germline, CDR1 SGHTA and CDR2 FQGNSA. V lost 5 bases, J lost 4 bases, and 7 bases stayed unmatched. This CDR3 is built from 14 residues. CDR3 in DNA: TGTGCCAGCAGCCCTGGACAGGGTAGGTACGAGCAGTACTTC. This encodes CASSPGQGRYEQYF.

This sequence joins TRBV9 and TRBJ2-5; a weak D match, TRBD2 (5 bases). CDR1 is SGDLS, CDR2 YYNGEE, per germline. The CDR3 length is 15 residues. V dropped 0 bases and J dropped 4 bases, with 13 bases sitting between them. In nucleotides, the CDR3 is TGTGCCAGCAGCGTAGTTTGGGGAGAGAGAGAGACCCAGTACTTC. It encodes CASSVVWGERETQYF.

The chain has TRBV9 and TRBJ2-7; 9 bases align to TRBD1. This CDR3 is built from 14 residues. The V and J ends lost 4 bases and 5 bases, in that order; junction bases with no gene match: 7. Germline V gene sequence: CDR1 SGDLS, CDR2 YYNGEE. The CDR3 here is CASSQNRGLHEQYF. The DNA for the CDR3 is TGTGCCAGCAGCCAAAACAGGGGGCTCCACGAGCAGTACTTC.

This chain joins TRBV7-8 and TRBJ2-7, with D maybe TRBD2 (6 bases). Germline V gives CDR1 SGHVS, CDR2 FQNEAQ. CDR3 length equals 14 residues. The ends were cut back, 1 base at V and 6 bases at J, with 13 bases in the middle. CDR3 DNA sequence: TGTGCCAGCAGCTTAGGGACTACGTTAACCGAGCAGTACTTC. Translating it yields CASSLGTTLTEQYF.

This rearrangement joins TRBV29-1 to TRBJ2-7, with D perhaps given as TRBD1 or TRBD2 (6 bases each). Germline V gene lookup returns CDR1 SQVTM and CDR2 ANQGSEA. Between the trimmed V and J ends, which lost 3 bases and 1 base, there was a span of 16 bases. CDR3 length: 15 amino acids. The CDR3 region has the DNA TGCAGCGTTGAGGTCGTAGGGGGGACATCCTACGAGCAGTACTTC. It translates to CSVEVVGGTSYEQYF.